This record covers a single TCR beta chain. Its target is unknown. CDR3 length equals 14 residues. The V gene's germline CDR1 is SGHRS and CDR2 YFSETQ. Trimming removed 2 bases from V and 4 bases from J; junction bases left unmatched: 2. The sample comes from a study of lymphopenia after photon versus proton radiotherapy. Study outcomes and limitations: Oligoclonal CD8+ Temra expansion after nadir drove photon patients' diversity drop. Better survival with proton therapy was suggested as possible, not demonstrated. Post-nadir TCR diversity decline inversely tracked overall survival among those who died. Relative stability marked proton patients; photon patients lost diversity and naive cells.

TCRdb's copy holds only in-frame clones and misses some; the assay was immunoSEQ multiplex PCR. Among around 150,000 clones listed, about 85% were seen once. The receptor's source is a man aged 50 to 59 with gastric cancer. This chain links TRBV5-1 with TRBJ2-3; 9 nucleotides match TRBD2. The source material was peripheral blood, sampled from a patient treated with photon-based radiotherapy. This CDR3 is CASSLGGRADTQYF. The CDR3 bases are TGCGCCAGCAGCTTAGGCGGGAGGGCAGATACGCAGTATTTT.